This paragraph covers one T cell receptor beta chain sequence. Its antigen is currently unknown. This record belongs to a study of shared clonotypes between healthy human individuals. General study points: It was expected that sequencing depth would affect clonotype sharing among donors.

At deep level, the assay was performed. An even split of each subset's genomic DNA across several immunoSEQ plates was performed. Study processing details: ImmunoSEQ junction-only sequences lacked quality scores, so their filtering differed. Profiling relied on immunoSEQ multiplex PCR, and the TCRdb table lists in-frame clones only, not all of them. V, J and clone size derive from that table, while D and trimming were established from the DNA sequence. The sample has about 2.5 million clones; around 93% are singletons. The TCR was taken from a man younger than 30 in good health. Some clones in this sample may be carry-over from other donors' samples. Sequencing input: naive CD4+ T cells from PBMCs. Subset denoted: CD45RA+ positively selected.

This CDR3 is CAISGEGGHETQYF. The DNA of the CDR3 is TGTGCCATCAGTGGTGAAGGGGGGCACGAGACCCAGTACTTC. This sequence joins TRBV10-3 and TRBJ2-5; D may be TRBD1 or TRBD2 (6 bases each). V lost 4 bases and J lost 5, with 14 bases in between. Germline loops: CDR1 ENHRY, CDR2 SYGVKD. The CDR3 has 14 amino acids.